This is a list of T cell receptor beta chains from one sample in a study of vaccination and CD4 T cells after COVID-19. MiXCR was run by TCRdb on the PCR reads, yielding one entry per CDR3 protein. The sample gives 10,000 to 11,000 distinct CDR3 sequences, under 30% of which show up once; roughly 24% is in the top ten. Their recognized antigens are unknown. The specimen comprised CD4+ T cells from blood, cultured in vitro, sampled after SARS-CoV-2 vaccination. The source is a human donor who had recovered from COVID-19. Both conserved end residues are part of each CDR3. D genes are given only for firm matches.

>TRBV6-5|TRBD1
CASSYRWGQVSNQPQHF
>TRBV20-1|TRBD2
CSARPRTSFPTDTQYF
>TRBV20-1|-
CSASFSINEQFF
>TRBV7-9|-
CASSFFPGPETQYF
>TRBV4-3|-
CASSRDRTSYEQYF
>TRBV5-1|TRBD1
CASSLRQGAAYEQYF
>TRBV19|-
CATRGPSSQPQHF
>TRBV20-1|-
CSARTGPYSNQPQHF
>TRBV7-9|-
CASSFNPNTDTQYF
>TRBV5-4|TRBD2
CASSGQAGGGLYEQYF
>TRBV20-1|TRBD2
CSAERGGGTDTQYF
>TRBV27|-
CASSKTLYTQYF
>TRBV27|-
CAGCGYNQPQHF
>TRBV20-1|TRBD2
CSARALAGDYEQYF
>TRBV28|-
CASRMGRNYGYTF
>TRBV20-1|TRBD2
CSASSSTRVPGREQFF
>TRBV10-1|TRBD1
CASSESTGQGAETQYF
>TRBV6-1|TRBD1
CASSEYRGLYNQPQHF
>TRBV7-9|-
CASSLEGGASYEQYF
>TRBV20-1|-
CSAKSGNTIYF